This T cell receptor beta chain was captured in a study of blood T cell repertoires in COVID-19. Study summary: Spain, Italy and the United States supplied samples that represented acute and convalescent COVID-19. From T cells, B-cell-depleted T cells, or PBMCs came the material, which was cDNA or gDNA.

As originally analysed: It was from reference gene primer amplification that nucleated cell counts were estimated. Profiling relied on immunoSEQ multiplex PCR, and the TCRdb table lists in-frame clones only, not all of them. The V and J calls and the clone size are those of that table, but D and trimming were determined from the DNA. The data contain about 200,000 clones, approximately 80% of them singletons. Allocation to cohorts depended on clinical history reported by the participants. The CDR3 length is 16 residues. V shed 3 bases and J shed 4 bases, with 16 bases lying between them. The germline gives CDR1 LNHDA, CDR2 SQIVND (reference sequence).

The sequence was collected from a middle-aged woman with acute COVID-19. Sequencing was carried out using PBMCs or T cells enriched from blood (not recorded which). This chain joins TRBV19 and TRBJ1-5, with TRBD1 as a possible D gene (5 bases). The CDR3 reads CASSIGMGRPNQPQHF. The CDR3, as DNA: TGTGCCAGTAGTATTGGCATGGGGCGGCCGAATCAGCCCCAGCATTTT.